Presented here are 28 T cell receptor beta chains from one specimen sequenced in a study of blood T cell repertoires in COVID-19. The method was immunoSEQ multiplex PCR; TCRdb's version includes in-frame clones alone and lacks a portion of them. Counted here are 75,000 to 80,000 clones, more than 75% occurring once; the ten biggest clones make up approximately 11%. The sequenced sample consisted of peripheral blood. These receptors were obtained from a man in his 60s with COVID-19, enrolled during active disease.

V and J are TRBV19 and TRBJ1-1; 9 nucleotides line up with TRBD1. Germline V gene sequence: CDR1 LNHDA, CDR2 SQIVND (reference sequence). CDR3 size: 13 residues. The V gene end was trimmed by 9 bases and the J gene end by 5 bases; junction bases not matched to a gene: 7. The CDR3 DNA reads as TGTGCCAGCAGGAGGACAGGGGAAACTGAAGCTTTCTTT. Its translation is CASRRTGETEAFF.

V usage is TRBV5-1 and J usage is TRBJ2-2, with a tentative D call TRBD1 (5 bases). This CDR3 comprises 18 residues. Trimming stripped 0 bases from V and 1 base from J, with 16 bases between. Germline assignment: CDR1 SGHRS and CDR2 YFSETQ. The chain's CDR3 is CASSLEYPGSENTGELFF. The CDR3 DNA is TGCGCCAGCAGCTTGGAATACCCAGGGTCGGAGAACACCGGGGAGCTGTTTTTT.

The chain employs TRBV6-5 and TRBJ1-1; tentative D call: TRBD1 (5 bases). The V gene's germline CDR1 is MNHEY and CDR2 SVGAGI. The CDR3 loop spans 12 amino acids. V was pared by 7 bases and J by 4 bases, with 10 bases between. CDR3 residues: CASIRAGTEAFF. The CDR3 DNA reads as TGTGCCAGCATCAGGGCTGGCACTGAAGCTTTCTTT.

The chain links TRBV5-1 to TRBJ2-3, with TRBD2 matching 7 bases. The V and J ends lost 0 bases and 1 base, in that order; junction bases with no gene match: 8. CDR1 is SGHRS, CDR2 YFSETQ, per germline. CDR3 size: 17 residues. CDR3 amino acids: CASSLVGGRAGTDTQYF. CDR3 nucleotides: TGCGCCAGCAGCTTGGTCGGCGGGAGAGCGGGCACAGATACGCAGTATTTT.

The CDR3 loop reads CATSDPGTGDVYGYTF. CDR3 sequence (DNA): TGTGCCACCAGTGATCCCGGGACAGGGGACGTATATGGCTACACCTTC. This chain connects TRBV24-1 to TRBJ1-2; 10 bases are a match to TRBD1. The germline V gene has CDR1 KGHDR and CDR2 SFDVKD. The CDR3 consists of 16 residues. The V and J ends lost 3 bases and 5 bases, in that order; junction bases with no gene match: 8.

The chain couples TRBV19 to TRBJ2-5; 7 nucleotides line up with TRBD1. The CDR3 extends over 16 amino acids. V gave up 5 bases and J gave up 7 bases; unmatched junction bases: 16. CDR1 is LNHDA and CDR2 is SQIVND in the germline V gene (reference sequence). Here the CDR3 DNA reads TGTGCCAGTAGTGCACAGGGGAACGGATTGTGGGGGACCCAGTACTTC. Its translation: CASSAQGNGLWGTQYF.

The gene calls are TRBV7-2 and TRBJ2-5; no reliable D call. This CDR3 contains 13 residues. V was shortened by 6 bases and J by 3 bases, with 11 bases between the two germline ends. The germline V gene has CDR1 SGHTA and CDR2 FQGNSA. The DNA for the CDR3 is TGTGCCAGCAGTAATGGCCCAAAAGAGACCCAGTACTTC. As protein: CASSNGPKETQYF.

This chain connects TRBV27 to TRBJ1-6; no clear D. Germline V gives CDR1 MNHEY, CDR2 SMNVEV (reference sequence). CDR3 length: 17 amino acids. V lost 2 bases to trimming and J lost 0 bases, with 11 bases between them. Here the CDR3 reads CASSLVVLGSYNSPLHF. CDR3 nucleotides: TGTGCCAGCAGTTTAGTCGTACTCGGCTCCTATAATTCACCCCTCCACTTT.

This chain uses TRBV30 with TRBJ1-5; D possibly corresponds to TRBD1 (6 bases). V shed 1 base and J shed 3 bases, with 7 bases lying between them. Germline CDR1 GTSNPN, CDR2 SVGIG (reference sequence). This CDR3 has 13 residues. DNA of the CDR3: TGTGCCTGGAGTGACAGGGCCAATCAGCCCCAGCATTTT. Translation: CAWSDRANQPQHF.

The rearrangement uses TRBV5-1 and TRBJ2-7, with a tentative D call TRBD1 (5 bases). There are 15 residues in the CDR3. Per the germline V gene, CDR1 is SGHRS and CDR2 is YFSETQ. V lost 5 bases, J lost 3 bases, and 18 bases lay in between. The CDR3 nucleotides are TGCGCCAGCAGTTACGACAGCCAGACCCGCTACGAGCAGTACTTC. The encoded protein is CASSYDSQTRYEQYF.

This clone was seen a handful of times. The chain employs TRBV19 and TRBJ1-1, with D possibly matching TRBD1 (6 bases). This CDR3 has 14 amino acids. V lost 6 bases and J lost 0, with 11 bases in between. CDR1 LNHDA and CDR2 SQIVND come from the germline V gene (reference sequence). The CDR3: CASSLHRVNTEAFF. In DNA, the CDR3 is TGTGCCAGTAGCCTCCACAGGGTGAACACTGAAGCTTTCTTT.

The V gene is TRBV28, the J gene TRBJ1-1; TRBD1 matches at 10 bases. Looked up from germline, CDR1 is MDHEN and CDR2 is SYDVKM. V shed 0 bases, J shed 5 bases, and the junction held 3 bases outside the gene matches. The length of the CDR3 is 15 residues. The CDR3 loop reads CASSLWGQGRTEAFF. CDR3 nucleotide sequence: TGTGCCAGCAGTTTATGGGGACAGGGGAGGACTGAAGCTTTCTTT.

This clone turned up a few times. The rearrangement uses TRBV30 and TRBJ1-6; 9 bases align to TRBD1. CDR3 size: 13 residues. Germline assignment: CDR1 GTSNPN and CDR2 SVGIG (reference sequence). V lost 1 base and J lost 8; bases outside the gene matches: 0. Here the CDR3 reads CAWSGQGDSPLHF. CDR3 nucleotides: TGTGCCTGGAGTGGACAGGGGGATTCACCCCTCCACTTT.

The V and J genes are TRBV5-1 and TRBJ2-3; 14 bases line up with TRBD2. Germline assignment: CDR1 SGHRS and CDR2 YFSETQ. This CDR3 is built from 17 residues. With 4 bases clipped from V and 0 bases from J, the junction kept 4 bases outside the gene matches. CDR3 sequence: CASSGTSGRISTDTQYF. The DNA of the CDR3 is TGCGCCAGCAGCGGGACTAGCGGGAGAATTAGCACAGATACGCAGTATTTT.

This clone showed up just once. J is TRBJ1-1 and V is TRBV10-2, with a tentative D call TRBD1 (5 bases). The germline V gene encodes CDR1 WSHSY and CDR2 SAAADI. The CDR3 loop spans 13 amino acids. V was pared by 4 bases and J by 5 bases, with 11 bases between. The chain's CDR3 is CASSVSGETEAFF. The CDR3 bases are TGCGCCAGCAGTGTCTCGGGGGAAACTGAAGCTTTCTTT.

This sequence joins TRBV19 and TRBJ2-5; a possible D gene is TRBD2 (6 bases). V was cut by 3 bases and J by 5 bases, with 13 bases left in between. Per germline, CDR1 LNHDA and CDR2 SQIVND (reference sequence). The CDR3 length is 14 residues. In nucleotides, the CDR3 is TGTGCCAGTAGTATTGTTGCTAGCGAGGAGACCCAGTACTTC. Its protein is CASSIVASEETQYF. Variable domain in full (rest from reference TRBV19 and TRBJ2-5): DGGITQSPKYLFRKEGQNVTLSCEQNLNHDAMYWYRQDPGQGLRLIYYSQIVNDFQKGDIAEGYSVSREKKESFPLTVTSAQKNPTAFYLCASSIVASEETQYFGPGTRLLVL.

The chain combines TRBV5-1 with TRBJ2-7; 10 bases align to TRBD1. J lost 2 bases, V lost 4 bases, and 3 bases had no gene match. The CDR3 spans 14 residues. Germline values: CDR1 SGHRS, CDR2 YFSETQ. Here the CDR3 DNA reads TGCGCCAGCAGCCCGGGACAGGGGCCCTACGAGCAGTACTTC. Translated: CASSPGQGPYEQYF.

This chain connects TRBV28 to TRBJ1-2; D not certain. Trimming took off 3 bases at V and 3 bases at J, with 14 bases between the two ends. There are 15 residues in the CDR3. Germline values: CDR1 MDHEN, CDR2 SYDVKM. CDR3 nucleotide sequence: TGTGCCAGCAGTTTCAGCGCGAAAGGCCACTATGGCTACACCTTC. It encodes CASSFSAKGHYGYTF.

The J gene is TRBJ1-1, the V gene TRBV9; 7 nucleotides match TRBD1. The CDR3 covers 13 residues. Germline trimming cut 4 bases from V and 7 bases from J; bases unmatched to any gene: 7. From germline, CDR1 is SGDLS and CDR2 YYNGEE. Written as DNA, the CDR3 is TGTGCCAGCAGCTCCCGACAGGGAAGTGAAGCTTTCTTT. Amino acids: CASSSRQGSEAFF.

The V gene is TRBV12-5, the J gene TRBJ1-5; possibly TRBD1 for D (5 bases). V gave up 5 bases and J gave up 3 bases, with 17 bases separating them. The CDR3 runs 16 residues. Germline V gives CDR1 LGHNT, CDR2 FRNRAP. As DNA, the CDR3 is TGTGCTAGTGGTCCCCAATTCGCAGGGTTCAATCAGCCCCAGCATTTT. Protein: CASGPQFAGFNQPQHF.

The genes are TRBV5-1 and TRBJ2-7; D possibly corresponds to TRBD1 (6 bases). CDR1 is SGHRS and CDR2 is YFSETQ in the germline V gene. Trimming shortened V by 0 bases and J by 6 bases, and 13 bases separated the two germline ends. The CDR3 contains 14 residues. The DNA for the CDR3 is TGCGCCAGCAGCTTGGGTCAGGGGCCCGGCGAGCAGTACTTC. Protein sequence: CASSLGQGPGEQYF. The full variable domain, its missing parts supplied by reference TRBV5-1 and TRBJ2-7, is KAGVTQTPRYLIKTRGQQVTLSCSPISGHRSVSWYQQTPGQGLQFLFEYFSETQRNKGNFPGRFSGRQFSNSRSEMNVSTLELGDSALYLCASSLGQGPGEQYFGPGTRLTVT.

The chain has TRBV2 and TRBJ1-4; 10 bases map to TRBD1. With V trimmed by 8 bases and J by 8 bases, 17 bases remained unmatched. Germline-derived CDR1 and CDR2 are SNHLY and FYNNEI. The CDR3 is 17 amino acids. Here the CDR3 reads CASARDRGLGAGEKLFF. The CDR3 nucleotides are TGTGCCAGCGCCCGGGACAGGGGTCTTGGTGCGGGAGAAAAACTGTTTTTT.

The V call is TRBV19, the J call TRBJ1-5; no clear D. Deletions cut 7 bases from V and 2 bases from J, with 6 bases between. Germline V lookup: CDR1 LNHDA, CDR2 SQIVND (reference sequence). This CDR3 comprises 12 residues. In DNA, the CDR3 is TGTGCCAGTAAGGGAGGCAATCAGCCCCAGCATTTT. Its translation is CASKGGNQPQHF.

The rearrangement joins TRBV19 to TRBJ1-2; no clear D. V gave up 7 bases and J gave up 8 bases, with 14 bases separating them. This CDR3 region has 12 residues. Germline V gene sequence: CDR1 LNHDA, CDR2 SQIVND (reference sequence). CDR3 nucleotide sequence: TGTGCCAGTAAAACAGAGTTTAGGGGCTACACCTTC. As protein: CASKTEFRGYTF.

This clone was recorded once. The genes are TRBV3-1 (or the pseudogene TRBV3-2) and TRBJ2-5, with TRBD2 matching 10 bases. Unmatched junction bases numbered 2, after V lost 4 bases and J lost 3 bases. Germline CDR1 reads LGHDT; CDR2 reads YNNKEL (reference sequence). The CDR3 loop spans 14 amino acids. The DNA for the CDR3 is TGTGCCAGCAGCCGCAGCGGGGGGGAAGAGACCCAGTACTTC. Translation: CASSRSGGEETQYF.

V and J are TRBV6-5 and TRBJ1-6; weak D call: TRBD1 (5 bases). Germline V gene data show CDR1 as MNHEY and CDR2 as SVGAGI. V lost 6 bases and J lost 9, with 15 bases in between. The CDR3 consists of 14 residues. The CDR3 region is CASRPGGGSSPLHF. The CDR3 DNA follows: TGTGCCAGCAGACCTGGCGGGGGTAGTTCACCCCTCCACTTT.

The chain joins TRBV5-1 to TRBJ1-4; 7 bases align to TRBD1. V gave up 4 bases and J gave up 7 bases; unmatched junction bases: 16. The CDR3 loop spans 17 amino acids. From germline, CDR1 is SGHRS and CDR2 YFSETQ. The chain's CDR3 is CASSATLRQGEGEKLFF. CDR3 nucleotides: TGCGCCAGCAGCGCGACTCTCCGACAGGGTGAGGGTGAAAAACTGTTTTTT.

The CDR3 DNA is TGTGCCAGCAGCTTAACGGCCACAGATACGCAGTATTTT. This gives the protein CASSLTATDTQYF. This chain connects TRBV7-3 to TRBJ2-3; D call uncertain. V lost 0 bases and J 2 bases, leaving 3 bases between the germline ends. CDR3 length equals 13 residues. Per germline, CDR1 SGHTA and CDR2 FQGTGA.